This TCR beta chain originates from a study of response to subunit inactivated influenza vaccine. TCRdb recomputed calls from the RT-PCR reads with MiXCR, one row per CDR3 protein. The table has 800,000 to 1,000,000 distinct CDR3 sequences, 20% to 25% seen once. V lost 4 bases, J lost 7 bases, and 6 bases stayed unmatched. Looked up from germline, CDR1 is SGHTA and CDR2 is FQGTGA. CDR3 length: 13 residues. This receptor was identified in a man aged 50 or older who received an inactivated influenza vaccine. The chain links TRBV7-3 to TRBJ1-2; 7 bases fit TRBD1. The source was PBMCs from blood, collected more than 4 days after vaccination. The CDR3 spells CASSSRDSAGYTF. In DNA form, the CDR3 reads TGTGCCAGCAGCTCACGGGACAGTGCTGGCTACACCTTC.